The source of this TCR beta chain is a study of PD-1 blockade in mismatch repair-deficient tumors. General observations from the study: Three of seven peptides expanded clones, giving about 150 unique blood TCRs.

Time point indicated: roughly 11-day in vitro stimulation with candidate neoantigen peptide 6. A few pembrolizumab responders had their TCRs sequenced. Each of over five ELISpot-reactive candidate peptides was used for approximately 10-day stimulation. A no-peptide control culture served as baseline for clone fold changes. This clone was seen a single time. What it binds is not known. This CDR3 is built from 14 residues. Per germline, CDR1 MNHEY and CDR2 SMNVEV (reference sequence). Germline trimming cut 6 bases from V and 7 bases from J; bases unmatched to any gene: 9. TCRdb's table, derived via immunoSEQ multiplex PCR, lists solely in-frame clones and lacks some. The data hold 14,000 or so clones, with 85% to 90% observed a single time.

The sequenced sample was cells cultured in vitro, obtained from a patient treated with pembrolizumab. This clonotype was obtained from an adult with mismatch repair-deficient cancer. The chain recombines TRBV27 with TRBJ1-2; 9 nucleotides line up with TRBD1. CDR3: CASRSPQGARGYTF. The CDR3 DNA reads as TGTGCCAGCAGATCCCCACAGGGGGCCCGTGGCTACACCTTC.